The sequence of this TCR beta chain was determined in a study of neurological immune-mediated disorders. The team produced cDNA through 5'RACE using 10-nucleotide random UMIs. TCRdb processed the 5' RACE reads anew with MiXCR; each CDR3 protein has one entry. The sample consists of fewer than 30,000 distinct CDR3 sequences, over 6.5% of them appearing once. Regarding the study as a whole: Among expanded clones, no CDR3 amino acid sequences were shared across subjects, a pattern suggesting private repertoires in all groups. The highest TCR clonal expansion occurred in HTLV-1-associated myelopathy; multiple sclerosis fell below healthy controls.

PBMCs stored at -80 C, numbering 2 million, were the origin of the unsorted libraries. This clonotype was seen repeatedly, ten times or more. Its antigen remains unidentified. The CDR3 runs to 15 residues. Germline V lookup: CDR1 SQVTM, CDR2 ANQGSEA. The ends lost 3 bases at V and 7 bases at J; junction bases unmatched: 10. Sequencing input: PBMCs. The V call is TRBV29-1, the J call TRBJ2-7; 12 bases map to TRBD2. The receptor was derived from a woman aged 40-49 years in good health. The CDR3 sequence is CSVEGTSGPLGEQYF. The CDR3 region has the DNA TGCAGCGTTGAGGGGACTAGCGGGCCTCTAGGGGAGCAGTACTTC.